This is a list of T cell receptor beta chains from one sample in a study of cytomegalovirus exposure and HLA in healthy donors. TCRdb's table, derived via immunoSEQ multiplex PCR, lists solely in-frame clones and lacks some. The sample shows about 170,000 clones, roughly 80% of them seen only once. The sample was PBMCs. The receptors derive from a male donor in good health and CMV-seronegative. CDR3s include the opening cysteine and the closing phenylalanine or tryptophan. The D gene is left open where the match is weak. Where a row states a size, it is once, few, many or the class of an expanded clone; other rows omit it.

d_gene	v_gene	abundance	j_gene	len	CDR3nt	CDR3aa
NA	TRBV18	NA	TRBJ1-2	15	TGTGCCAGCTCTGGTGATTTAAAGCAGGCCGATGGCTACACCTTC	CASSGDLKQADGYTF
NA	TRBV14	NA	TRBJ1-4	15	TGTGCCAGCAGCCTGACGGGGGGCCACCGGGAAAAACTGTTTTTT	CASSLTGGHREKLFF
NA	TRBV9	NA	TRBJ1-1	13	TGTGCCAGCAGCCTGGGACAGAACACTGAAGCTTTCTTT	CASSLGQNTEAFF
NA	TRBV11-2	NA	TRBJ1-4	13	TGTGCCAGCAGCTTTGGCGGGATAGAAAAACTGTTTTTT	CASSFGGIEKLFF
NA	TRBV5-6	NA	TRBJ1-5	14	TGTGCCAGCAGCCGCCTAGGTGGCAATCAGCCCCAGCATTTT	CASSRLGGNQPQHF
TRBD1	TRBV4-1	NA	TRBJ1-4	17	TGCGCCAGCAGCCTACTAATATTGACAGGGGGAAGTGAAAAACTGTTTTTT	CASSLLILTGGSEKLFF
TRBD2	TRBV27	few	TRBJ2-1	13	TGTGCCAGCAGTCCCACTAGCGGCTATGAGCAGTTCTTC	CASSPTSGYEQFF
NA	TRBV10-3	NA	TRBJ1-1	13	TGTGCCACTACCCCTTCGCTGAACACTGAAGCTTTCTTT	CATTPSLNTEAFF
NA	TRBV10-2	few	TRBJ2-1	15	TGCGCCAGCATTAGCATGACCGGGTCCTACAATGAGCAGTTCTTC	CASISMTGSYNEQFF
TRBD1	TRBV19	NA	TRBJ1-4	14	TGTGCCAGTAGGGACAGGGGTGACAATGAAAAACTGTTTTTT	CASRDRGDNEKLFF
NA	TRBV19	NA	TRBJ2-5	14	TGTGCCAGTAGTATTTCCAGGGGTATGGAGACCCAGTACTTC	CASSISRGMETQYF
TRBD2	TRBV5-1	once	TRBJ2-5	15	TGCGCCAGCAGCCCGGGACTAGCGGGGAGAGAGACCCAGTACTTC	CASSPGLAGRETQYF
TRBD1	TRBV10-2	NA	TRBJ1-5	14	TGCGCCAGCAGTGCGGACAGGGGGCTTCAGCCCCAGCATTTT	CASSADRGLQPQHF
NA	TRBV10-1	NA	TRBJ2-3	14	TGCGCCAGCAAGAGCGAACCCCAGAGTGATACGCAGTATTTT	CASKSEPQSDTQYF
NA	TRBV4-1	NA	TRBJ1-2	13	TGCGCCAGCAGCCAAGGACTGTCCTATGGCTACACCTTC	CASSQGLSYGYTF
TRBD2	TRBV19	NA	TRBJ2-2	15	TGTGCCAGTAGTTCAACGGGGGGTATCGCCGGGGAGCTGTTTTTT	CASSSTGGIAGELFF
TRBD2	TRBV29-1	NA	TRBJ2-1	13	TGCAGCGTGGCGGGACTAGCGATCAATGAGCAGTTCTTC	CSVAGLAINEQFF
NA	TRBV14	NA	TRBJ1-1	13	TGTGCCAGCAGCCAATCCAGGAACACTGAAGCTTTCTTT	CASSQSRNTEAFF
NA	TRBV4-1	NA	TRBJ2-7	18	TGCGCCAGCAGCCAACTACCGGACACCGGAAAGTACCACTACGAGCAGTACTTC	CASSQLPDTGKYHYEQYF
TRBD1	TRBV10-3	NA	TRBJ1-1	15	TGTGCCATCAGGCGGGACAGGGCGTCGAACACTGAAGCTTTCTTT	CAIRRDRASNTEAFF
TRBD1	TRBV13	NA	TRBJ2-7	14	TGTGCCAGCACCCTAGACAGGGTTTCCTACGAGCAGTACTTC	CASTLDRVSYEQYF
NA	TRBV4-1	NA	TRBJ1-5	16	TGCGCCAGCAGCCAAGCTCAGGGGTCTTGGGGTCAGCCCCAGCATTTT	CASSQAQGSWGQPQHF
NA	TRBV9	NA	TRBJ1-3	14	TGTGCCTCCTCGGGAGGCAGCTCTGGAAACACCATATATTTT	CASSGGSSGNTIYF
NA	TRBV11-2	NA	TRBJ1-1	14	TGTGCCAGCAGCTTAGCAGACATCTACACTGAAGCTTTCTTT	CASSLADIYTEAFF
NA	TRBV7-9	NA	TRBJ2-6	19	TGTGCCAGCAGCACCCTATTCGGAGTTGGGAGCTCTGGGGCCAACGTCCTGACTTTC	CASSTLFGVGSSGANVLTF
TRBD1	TRBV19	few	TRBJ1-4	15	TGTGCCAGTAGTATGGGGACAGCAACTAATGAAAAACTGTTTTTT	CASSMGTATNEKLFF
NA	TRBV5-1	NA	TRBJ2-7	14	TGCGCCAGCAGCGCAACTCCTGGGGCCAACGAGCAGTACTTC	CASSATPGANEQYF
TRBD1	TRBV14	NA	TRBJ1-2	14	TGTGCCAGCAGCCAAGTACAGGGGGCGCGGGGCTACACCTTC	CASSQVQGARGYTF
NA	TRBV5-6	NA	TRBJ2-7	16	TGTGCCAGCAGCTCGCCGGGACTCAAGAACCTCTACGAGCAGTACTTC	CASSSPGLKNLYEQYF
TRBD1	TRBV7-9	NA	TRBJ2-2	15	TGTGCCAGCAGCTTCCGGACAGGAAGCACCGGGGAGCTGCTTTTT	CASSFRTGSTGELLF
TRBD2	TRBV6-4	NA	TRBJ2-2	14	TGTGCCAGCGAACAAGGGAGGGGCACCGGGGAGCTGTTTTTT	CASEQGRGTGELFF
NA	TRBV6-5	once	TRBJ1-2	11	TGTGCCAGCAGTTACCAGGCTGGCTACACCTTC	CASSYQAGYTF
NA	TRBV5-1	NA	TRBJ2-1	18	TGCGCCAGCAGCTTGGTTCCTTTACAGGGTGACTCCTACAATGAGCAGTTCTTC	CASSLVPLQGDSYNEQFF
NA	TRBV7-8	NA	TRBJ2-3	10	TGTGCCAGCAGCAGCGATACGCAGTATTTT	CASSSDTQYF
NA	TRBV2	NA	TRBJ1-4	15	TGTGCCAGCAGGGGGTACAGGGCTACTAATGAAAAACTGTTTTTT	CASRGYRATNEKLFF
TRBD1	TRBV9	few	TRBJ2-7	14	TGTGCCAGCAACAACCGGGACAGGGGCTACGAGCAGTACTTC	CASNNRDRGYEQYF
TRBD1	TRBV11-3	NA	TRBJ2-2	17	TGTGCCAGCAGCGTAAACCGGGACAGGGGGCTTAACGGGGAGCTGTTTTTT	CASSVNRDRGLNGELFF
NA	TRBV6-4	NA	TRBJ1-2	12	TGTGCCAGCAGTGACGGGGGGATAGGCTACACCTTC	CASSDGGIGYTF
NA	TRBV6-1	few	TRBJ1-1	14	TGTGCCAGCAGTGATTATACAGGCTACACTGAAGCTTTCTTT	CASSDYTGYTEAFF
NA	TRBV5-1	NA	TRBJ1-1	13	TGCGCCAGCAGCTTGATGGGGGGATCTGAAGCTTTCTTT	CASSLMGGSEAFF
NA	TRBV5-1	NA	TRBJ1-5	13	TGCGCCAGCAGCTTGGAGGGAGGACAGCCCCAGCATTTT	CASSLEGGQPQHF
NA	TRBV5-4	NA	TRBJ1-2	15	TGTGCCAGCACCCCCCGGAACAGCCCTAACTATGGCTACACCTTC	CASTPRNSPNYGYTF
TRBD1	TRBV7-2	NA	TRBJ2-7	15	TGTGCCGCCGGGGTGGGACAGGGTGATATGGACGAGCAGTACTTC	CAAGVGQGDMDEQYF
TRBD1	TRBV5-4	NA	TRBJ2-7	17	TGTGCCAGCAGCTCACGGAGGACAGGGCGGAGCTCCTACGAGCAGTACTTC	CASSSRRTGRSSYEQYF
NA	TRBV19	NA	TRBJ1-5	16	TGTGCCAGTAGTCTAGACGGGAACGTAGGCAATCAGCCCCAGCATTTT	CASSLDGNVGNQPQHF
TRBD1	TRBV18	NA	TRBJ1-1	15	TGTGCCAGCTCACCGGGACAGGGGTTCGACACTGAAGCTTTCTTT	CASSPGQGFDTEAFF
TRBD1	TRBV11-2	NA	TRBJ2-5	18	TGTGCCAGCAGCACTAGCCAGGGGACAGGGATGTACCAAGAGACCCAGTACTTC	CASSTSQGTGMYQETQYF
NA	TRBV2	NA	TRBJ1-2	13	TGTGCCAGCAGTGCGCTGGCCGGAGATGGCTACACCTTC	CASSALAGDGYTF
TRBD1	TRBV7-6	NA	TRBJ1-6	14	TGTGCCAGCAGCTTATATTCAGGGGGCTCACCCCTCCACTTT	CASSLYSGGSPLHF
NA	TRBV29-1	NA	TRBJ1-2	17	TGCAGCGTTGAAGACCCCCAGACAGTTTACCTTAACTATGGCTACACCTTC	CSVEDPQTVYLNYGYTF
NA	TRBV7-2	NA	TRBJ2-1	17	TGTGCCAGCAGCTCCCCTTGGGGGGGGGCCGACTACAATGAGCAGTTCTTC	CASSSPWGGADYNEQFF
NA	TRBV10-1	once	TRBJ2-2	14	TGCGCCAGCAGTGAGGATCCTACAGCCGGGGAGCTGTTTTTT	CASSEDPTAGELFF
TRBD1	TRBV2	NA	TRBJ2-7	14	TGTGCCAGCAGTGCCTACAGGGGGCAGGACGAGCAGTACTTC	CASSAYRGQDEQYF
NA	TRBV30	NA	TRBJ1-3	13	TGTGCCTGGACGCCTCTGAGGGGAAACACCATATATTTT	CAWTPLRGNTIYF
TRBD1	TRBV27	NA	TRBJ2-7	14	TGTGCCAGCAGTTCGACAGGGTGGTCCTCCGAGCAGTACTTC	CASSSTGWSSEQYF
NA	TRBV30	NA	TRBJ2-7	15	TGTGCCTGGAGTGATTTAGGGTCAGGGTCCTACGAGCAGTACTTC	CAWSDLGSGSYEQYF
NA	TRBV19	NA	TRBJ1-6	15	TGTGCCAGTAGTATAACCGGGGACTATAATTCACCCCTCCACTTT	CASSITGDYNSPLHF
TRBD1	TRBV30	NA	TRBJ1-4	13	TGTGCCTGGAATCAGGGGGAAGGTGAAAAACTGTTTTTT	CAWNQGEGEKLFF
NA	TRBV27	few	TRBJ2-2	16	TGTGCCAGCAGTTTACTGGGGCCCCCGAACACCGGGGAGCTGTTTTTT	CASSLLGPPNTGELFF
NA	TRBV6-6	NA	TRBJ2-3	13	TGTGCCAGCAGTTACGACTACCCAGATACGCAGTATTTT	CASSYDYPDTQYF